This T cell receptor (beta chain) was sequenced during a study of cytomegalovirus exposure and HLA in healthy donors (dated by TCRdb to 2016 to 2017). In terms of the full investigation: In an earlier analysis of fewer than 750 of the donors, 276 Gb of sequence data and 95 million to 130 million unique TCR beta sequences from 150 million to 200 million T cells were reported. Approximately 310 gigabases of sequencing data and 70 million to 85 million unique TCR sequences were included in an early release covering 550 to 800 HLA-typed donors. The genetic ancestry cluster associated with self-reported Caucasian donors included over 65% of the 398 genotyped donors. The aim of the study was to test whether cataloging public T cell receptors could identify signatures of past pathogen exposure. Using immunosequencing, the study profiled T cell repertoires from around 680 subjects and related those repertoires to cytomegalovirus serostatus. In addition to the first cohort of several hundred subjects, a separate validation cohort of 120 different subjects was used. To predict cytomegalovirus infection status, the study brought together high-throughput TCR immunosequencing, statistical association of individual TCRs with disease status, and machine learning. A later analysis re-examined previously published TCR beta repertoires from several hundred donors and added high-resolution HLA genotyping to investigate patterns of TCR occurrence. Rather than drawing on any new phenotypic data, the later analysis identified candidate immune exposures from TCR beta sequences and the way those sequences occurred across donors. An earlier analysis of approximately 580 of the donors used high-throughput TCR beta sequencing to judge whether each TCR beta V gene segment behaved as functional or pseudogenic. Donor age, sex, ethnicity and CMV serostatus were collected together with the repertoire data. A later genetic analysis used genome-wide SNP genotypes for about 65% of the roughly 670 donors, treating that subset as a discovery cohort. Every repertoire in the discovery cohort had been generated on one and the same sequencing platform. HLA typing covered class I and class II loci at four-digit resolution. The number of typed donors differed by locus: about 620-630 for A, B, C, DRB1 and DQB1; 522 for DQA1; 600 to 610 for DPA1; and roughly 490 for DPB1. Four or five DR-DQ haplotypes were handled as single units for association and clustering because linkage in the cohort was strong. On average, about 240,000 unique TCR beta nucleotide sequences were sequenced per donor among 398 genotyped donors of the cohort, with roughly a sixth of those sequences being non-productive. The paper as a whole reports these results and caveats: A later genetic analysis reported fewer N-insertions in productive TCRs among donors in an Asian-associated ancestry cluster than the roughly 670-donor mean. A later genetic analysis associated a missense DCLRE1C variant with V-gene and J-gene trimming of TCR beta chains, and an independent cohort replicated the association. Across donors, most TCR sequences were observed very rarely, whereas some public TCRs were present in many individuals. In the study, about 150 TCR beta chains were listed as associated with cytomegalovirus. The classifier was reported to diagnose cytomegalovirus status with high specificity and sensitivity in both the original and validation cohorts. Because counts were too low, some 16 rarely observed V segments, including chromosome 9 orphons, were excluded from the earlier analysis of 587 of the donors. The only immune exposure information available for the cohort was CMV serostatus. Correlated functional status among segregating V segments might reflect linkage disequilibrium, but an unknown experimental factor could not be ruled out. In a later analysis, TCR association rates were found to vary across HLA loci, with the most associated TCRs seen for DRB1 alleles and the fewest for HLA-C alleles. According to a later analysis, most CMV-associated TCR beta chains appeared to be HLA-restricted, and the HLA associations seemed to be driven largely by CMV exposure. A group of highly shared sequence variants was considered likely to be a technical artifact of the sequencing pipeline. The authors suggested that the approach could potentially be generalized to other disease states and immunological phenotypes. Some IMGT-functional V segments, including TRBV6-2 and TRBV6-3, could not be distinguished by the 87-base-pair reads and were therefore excluded. When HLA alleles, especially DR and DQ, strongly co-occurred, attributing TCR associations to individual alleles was difficult. In this cohort, only TCR beta chains were sequenced, and detectable features were limited by the absence of alpha or paired-chain data. In an earlier analysis of around 600 of the donors, most TCR beta V segments were observed in productive rearrangements about 87% or about 30% of the time, broadly matching IMGT annotations. A further reported finding was that TCR beta sequences accurately predicted the HLA-A and HLA-B alleles for most subjects in the first cohort. A few of the identified cytomegalovirus-associated TCR beta chains were confirmed in vitro to be specific for cytomegalovirus antigens. A later analysis associated about 17,000 TCR beta sequences with specific HLA alleles at a false discovery rate of 0.05. According to a later analysis, parvovirus B19, influenza, CMV and Epstein-Barr virus appeared linked to several top co-occurrence clusters. In a later analysis, HLA-associated TCR beta chains showed more clonal expansion and lower generation probabilities than non-associated chains that were equally common. Sequencing depth was assumed to be roughly uniform across donors in the presence/absence analyses, though that assumption may not hold. Because some donors lacked HLA typing at each locus, the association tests relied only on the typed subset.

The CDR3, from cysteine to phenylalanine, totals 14 residues. CDR3 DNA is the only sequence kept; it has 42 bases, read in frame from the first base. V lost 10 bases and J lost 0 bases; the stretch between them is 13 bases long. The germline V gene (reference sequence) sets CDR1 to SEHNR and CDR2 to FQNEAQ. Library preparation was by the immunoSEQ multiplex PCR assay. The multiplex PCR relied on a mix of 60 forward primers for TCR Vbeta segments and 13 reverse primers for TCR Jbeta segments. The CDR3 region of rearranged TCR beta genes was amplified from genomic DNA by a multiplex PCR assay. On the Illumina HiSeq System, the amplified TCR beta libraries were sequenced as 87-base-pair reads. For the original study's pipeline: In a later analysis, some 80 million unique TCR beta chains were counted across the 690 or so repertoires, and roughly 11 million of these chains were shared by at least two donors. Raw reads were error-corrected and collapsed into unique sequences by a nearest-neighbor algorithm in which closely related sequences were merged to remove PCR and sequencing errors. CDR3 sequences were aligned to IMGT reference sequences to assign V, D and J gene segments. For a sequence to be retained, at least a six-nucleotide match to both a V gene segment and a J gene segment was required. A rearrangement counted as productive if the CDR3 had no stop codons and remained in frame with V and J, and every other rearrangement counted as non-productive. Following IMGT convention, CDR3 was defined as the stretch from the second conserved V-encoded cysteine up to the conserved J-encoded phenylalanine. Sequences without an unambiguous match to a single V gene segment were excluded from the earlier analysis of about 600 of the donors. In an earlier analysis of about 590 of the donors, a V segment was called functional when productive rearrangements were above 56.7%, and segregating when the standard deviation between donors exceeded 5%. A statistical classification framework was built for diagnosing cytomegalovirus status from the catalog of TCR beta chain sequences. In a later analysis, TCR nucleotide sequences were compared against IMGT/GENE-DB human TR gene sequences so that V and J genes could be assigned. Using the TCRdist pipeline, a later analysis assigned CDR3 sequences along with most-parsimonious VDJ recombination scenarios. A later analysis defined each TCR beta chain by its CDR3 amino acid sequence plus V-gene family, and excluded reads lacking a unique V-gene family. To address suspected cross-contamination and a sequencing artifact, a later analysis removed 450 to 700 highly shared, low-generation-probability nucleotide sequences. In a later analysis, a clonal expansion index was calculated for each public chain from normalized within-repertoire ranks of inferred template counts. A later analysis computed generation probabilities with a VDJ recombination model fitted to out-of-frame rearrangements, and checked the results against IGoR. A later analysis scored TCR-TCR, TCR-HLA and TCR-CMV co-occurrence with hypergeometric tests, applying a repertoire-size bias correction to TCR pairs. A later analysis estimated false discovery rates by permuting HLA or CMV assignments 20 times. A later analysis grouped co-occurring TCRs with DBSCAN, adding TCRdist sequence similarity when clustering within HLA-allele-positive subsets. Co-occurrence clustering excluded repertoires with fewer than 30,000 or more than 120,000 public chains, plus five with anomalous nucleotide sharing. The clones in this table, taken by TCRdb from immuneACCESS, are in-frame only. Not every clone is retained; where verified, under half of the shortfall comes from an unresolved V gene, and the cause of the rest is unknown. V and J calls and clone size come straight from that table; D and trimming were deduced from the DNA. The sample profile shows fewer than 180,000 clones; about 60% of them were found once. The leading ten clones occupy 7% to 8.5% of the sample.

In total, 500 to 700 healthy bone marrow donors made up the cohort. Cohort members were all nominally healthy when sampled, although unrecorded immune exposures were likely present. The donor tested CMV seropositive, placing the donor among the 289 seropositive members of the cohort. Each donor provided a peripheral blood sample, and peripheral blood mononuclear cells were used for TCR beta sequencing. Genomic DNA extraction from the blood cell samples was performed with the Qiagen DNeasy Blood Extraction Kit. With regard to this clone: Its antigen specificity is not known. Per-base qualities were not stored, and no clone one base away is much larger.

This clonotype was obtained from a woman aged 60 to 75 in good health and CMV-seropositive. The sample comprised PBMCs. Here the chain combines TRBV7-9 and TRBJ2-1; tentative D gene TRBD2, with 6 bases matching. CDR3 protein: CATEKTSSYNEQFF. In nucleotides, the sequence is TGTGCCACCGAAAAGACTAGCTCCTACAATGAGCAGTTCTTC.